Shown below are 18 T cell receptor beta chains from a single sample sequenced in a study of esophageal squamous cell carcinoma under preoperative chemotherapy. TCRdb re-analysed the PCR reads in MiXCR, keeping a single row per CDR3 protein. This table holds 10,000 to 11,000 distinct CDR3 sequences, roughly 63% found once. Described time point: after preoperative PTX-NDP chemotherapy. Sample collection was performed from a patient given preoperative chemotherapy. These receptors originate from a human donor with esophageal squamous cell carcinoma. The donor label of this sample is uncertain.

The chain has TRBV6-5 and TRBJ2-7; D is perhaps TRBD2 (6 bases). The last part of the DNA fits TRBJ2-5 better; the J call may be wrong. This CDR3 region has 17 residues. The germline V gene encodes CDR1 MNHEY and CDR2 SVGAGI. The CDR3 DNA sequence: TGTGCCAGCAGTTACGTTTCCCCCGCCTCGCGGGGAGAGACCCAGTACTTC. Translated: CASSYVSPASRGETQYF.

This clonotype counts as medium-sized. The chain joins TRBV7-2 to TRBJ2-1; D is possibly TRBD2 (5 bases). The DNA matches TRBJ2-5 better at its end, which makes the J call doubtful. The CDR3 covers 16 residues. Per germline, CDR1 SGHTA and CDR2 FQGNSA. The CDR3 loop is CASSLVVGAVQETQYF. In DNA form, the CDR3 reads TGTGCCAGCAGCTTAGTAGTTGGAGCGGTCCAAGAGACCCAGTACTTC.

On this clonotype itself: The junction departs from germline at one end; a sequencing error may be responsible. The rearrangement uses TRBV10-3 and TRBJ2-1; a weak D match, TRBD1 (6 bases). The CDR3 contains 12 residues. Germline V gene data show CDR1 as ENHRY and CDR2 as SYGVKD. The CDR3 protein is CATYRDFEELFF. CDR3 bases: TGTGCCACCTACAGGGATTTCGAGGAGCTGTTTTTC.

Turning to this clonotype: Relative to the germline gene, one junction end is altered; a read error may explain this. This chain uses TRBV12-5 with TRBJ2-1, with TRBD2 matching over 7 bases. The CDR3 covers 13 residues. The V gene's germline CDR1 is LGHNT and CDR2 FRNRAP. CDR3: CASGSSGGGHLTF. The CDR3 bases are TGTGCTAGTGGTTCCTCCGGGGGAGGGCACCTTACCTTC.

The chain uses TRBV6-1 and TRBJ2-3; tentatively, D is TRBD2 (6 bases). Germline V gene data show CDR1 as MNHNS and CDR2 as SASEGT. The V and J ends lost 6 bases and 2 bases respectively, with 18 bases between them. CDR3 size: 16 residues. The CDR3 sequence: CASSVAVPGATDTQYF. CDR3 sequence (DNA): TGTGCCAGCAGCGTGGCTGTGCCGGGAGCCACAGATACGCAGTATTTT.

J is TRBJ2-7 and V is TRBV12-3 or TRBV12-4, with TRBD2 matching 8 bases. CDR3 length: 14 amino acids. Losses at the gene ends were 7 bases for V and 7 bases for J; bases not matched to a gene: 12. CDR3 nucleotide sequence: TGTGCCAGCAAGGGCCCAGCGGGAGAAAATGAGCAGTACTTC. This gives the protein CASKGPAGENEQYF.

This clonotype was recorded only once. The rearrangement uses TRBV7-6 and TRBJ1-1; D unresolved. Germline lookup yields CDR1 SGHVS and CDR2 FNYEAQ. This CDR3 contains 15 residues. V lost 1 base and J 4 bases, leaving 13 bases between the germline ends. CDR3 amino acids: CASSLDTGEGTEAFF. In DNA, the CDR3 is TGTGCCAGCAGCTTAGATACCGGAGAGGGCACTGAAGCTTTCTTT.

This clonotype showed up just a few times. The chain couples TRBV6-1 to TRBJ2-3; D perhaps matches TRBD1 (6 bases). The CDR3 extends over 12 amino acids. CDR1 is MNHNS and CDR2 is SASEGT in the germline V gene. V was clipped by 6 bases and J by 7 bases, with 11 bases between them. CDR3 DNA sequence: TGTGCCAGCAGAACGACAGGTCATACGCAGTATTTT. Its protein product is CASRTTGHTQYF.

The rearrangement links TRBV6-4 to TRBJ2-1; 9 bases agree with TRBD2. V shed 5 bases, J shed 13 bases, and the junction held 15 bases outside the gene matches. Germline CDR1 is MRHNA and CDR2 is SNTAGT. The CDR3 spans 15 residues. As DNA, the CDR3 is TGTGCCAGCAGTCAGACTAGCGGAGGCCAAGAGACCCAGTTCTTC. Protein: CASSQTSGGQETQFF.

The J gene is TRBJ2-5, the V gene TRBV12-3 or TRBV12-4; 15 bases match TRBD2. The DNA matches TRBJ2-1 better at its end, which makes the J call doubtful. This CDR3 has 18 amino acids. CDR3 nucleotide sequence: TGTGCCAGCAGTTTAGAGGCTTGGACTAGCGGGAGGGCCAATGAGCAGTTCTTC. This gives the protein CASSLEAWTSGRANEQFF.

Points on this clonotype: At one end, the junction sequence differs from germline, possibly due to a read error. V is TRBV6-5 and J is TRBJ2-1, with D tentatively TRBD2 (5 bases). The CDR3 is 13 amino acids. Looked up from germline, CDR1 is MNHEY and CDR2 is SVGAGI. As DNA, the CDR3 is TGTGCCAGGAGTTGTGCGAAGTCCGGGGAGCAGTTCTTT. Its protein product is CARSCAKSGEQFF.

The chain combines TRBV6-1 with TRBJ2-1, with D hard to call. The DNA matches TRBJ2-7 better at its end, which makes the J call doubtful. Germline V gene lookup returns CDR1 MNHNS and CDR2 SASEGT. This CDR3 has 16 amino acids. In nucleotides, the CDR3 is TGTGCCAGCAGTGAATTTTGGGGAACGTGCACCGACGCGCAGTACTTC. It codes for CASSEFWGTCTDAQYF.

This clonotype was counted only a few times. The CDR3 DNA reads TGCGCCAGCAGCCAGGTTGGGCAGGGGTTCTATGGCTACACCTTC. Translating it yields CASSQVGQGFYGYTF. The genes are TRBV4-1 and TRBJ1-2, with D possibly matching TRBD1 (6 bases). Deletions cut 3 bases from V and 4 bases from J, with 15 bases between. The CDR3 totals 15 residues. CDR1 and CDR2 from the germline V gene are MGHRA and YSYEKL.

The V call is TRBV6-5, the J call TRBJ2-1; D is tentatively TRBD1 or TRBD2 (5 bases each). Looked up from germline, CDR1 is MNHEY and CDR2 is SVGAGI. Between the trimmed V and J ends, which lost 2 bases and 10 bases, there was a span of 24 bases. The CDR3 has 17 residues. The CDR3 nucleotides read TGTGCCAGCAGTTACCAAACGGGACGAGCGAACAACGAGGAGCAGTTCTTC. Protein product: CASSYQTGRANNEEQFF.

This clonotype has more than one count but fewer than ten. The chain uses TRBV6-1 and TRBJ2-1; D is perhaps TRBD2 (5 bases). The J call is doubtful: the DNA matches TRBJ2-7 better. Germline assignment: CDR1 MNHNS and CDR2 SASEGT. The CDR3 extends over 15 amino acids. The CDR3 nucleotides are TGTGCCAGCAGTCCAGCGGCCACTTCCTACAATGAGCAGTACTTC. Translation: CASSPAATSYNEQYF.

This clonotype was observed once. The gene calls are TRBV6-1 and TRBJ2-1; TRBD2 matches at 10 bases. Germline CDR1 and CDR2: MNHNS and SASEGT. The CDR3 has 15 residues. After removal of 5 bases from V and 7 bases from J, the junction contained 8 bases not matched to a gene. For the CDR3, the DNA is TGTGCCAGCAGTACCCTAACTAGCGGGGCAAATGAGCAGTTCTTC. This codes for CASSTLTSGANEQFF.

This chain links TRBV7-6 with TRBJ2-1; D remains ambiguous. CDR1 and CDR2 from the germline V gene are SGHVS and FNYEAQ. This CDR3 is built from 14 residues. Trimming stripped 3 bases from V and 9 bases from J, with 15 bases between. Here the CDR3 DNA reads TGTGCCAGCAGCTTTAACGAAGCGCGGATTGAGCAGTTCTTC. It is translated as CASSFNEARIEQFF.

This clonotype was counted a single time. The V call is TRBV10-2, the J call TRBJ2-4, with D perhaps being TRBD1 or TRBD2 (5 bases each). Germline CDR1 and CDR2: WSHSY and SAAADI. CDR3 size: 13 residues. V was trimmed by 9 bases and J by 0 bases, leaving 9 bases between them. In DNA, the CDR3 is TGCGCCAGGGGGGTGAGAGCCAAAAACATTCAGTACTTC. Its protein is CARGVRAKNIQYF.